This TCR beta chain was retrieved from a study of response to subunit inactivated influenza vaccine. There are 15 residues in the CDR3. The germline CDR1 and CDR2 sequences are SGDLS and YYNGEE. The V segment lost 4 bases and the J segment 2 bases; nucleotides outside the gene matches: 8. This clonotype appeared a few times. The antigen is unknown. TCRdb processed the RT-PCR reads anew with MiXCR; each CDR3 protein has one entry. The table has roughly 500,000 distinct CDR3 sequences, 16% seen once; the top ten hold over 2.5%. General study findings and limits: Authors suggested few new T cells are recruited by each seasonal influenza vaccination.

The sequence was collected from a man aged 45-69 years who received an inactivated influenza vaccine. The source material was CD4+ T cells sorted from PBMCs, sampled around 25 months after vaccination. The chain is built from TRBV9 and TRBJ1-1; TRBD1 aligns across 7 bases. The CDR3 DNA reads TGTGCCAGCAGCTCAGGGGGACGGGTTAACACTGAAGCTTTCTTT. This translates into CASSSGGRVNTEAFF.